This is a list of T cell receptor beta chains from one sample in a study of T cells in Graves' hyperthyroidism and ophthalmopathy. TCRdb passed the multiplex PCR reads through MiXCR, listing each CDR3 protein once. The sample lists 550,000 to 650,000 distinct CDR3 sequences, approximately 13% seen once, with approximately 5.7% in the top ten. The source material was blood. The receptors were sampled from a woman younger than 45 with Graves' hyperthyroidism that later progressed to Graves' ophthalmopathy. The CDR3 runs from the conserved cysteine through the conserved F or W. D genes are given only for firm matches. A clone size is listed for some rows: how often the clone was seen (once, few, many), or a class if it is expanded.

j_call d_call v_call clone_size cdr3_length cdr3_nt cdr3_aa
TRBJ2-3 TRBD2 TRBV7-8 many 20 TGTGCCAGCAGCTTAGCCGGGGGGCGGGAGGAGATTGGGGGGACAGATACGCAGTATTTT CASSLAGGREEIGGTDTQYF
TRBJ1-1 TRBD1 TRBV11-3 many 14 TGTGCCAGCAGCGGACAGGCCTCGGTGGCTGAAGCTTTCTTT CASSGQASVAEAFF
TRBJ2-7 TRBD1 TRBV19 many 14 TGTGCCAGTAGCACCTGGGACAGGGCCAACGAGCAGTACTTC CASSTWDRANEQYF
TRBJ2-7 NA TRBV4-3 few 14 TGCGCCAGCAGCCCGCGGGACAATGCCTACGAGCAGTACTTC CASSPRDNAYEQYF
TRBJ1-6 TRBD1 TRBV10-3 many 14 TGTGCCATCAGTTCGACAGGGGGCAATTCACCCCTCCACTTT CAISSTGGNSPLHF
TRBJ1-1 NA TRBV6-1 many 13 TGTGCCAGCAGTTACCATGGGGCCACTGAAGCTTTCTTT CASSYHGATEAFF
TRBJ2-1 TRBD2 TRBV12-3/TRBV12-4 NA 13 TGTGCCAGCAAACTAGCGGGAGCCAATGAGCAGTTCTTC CASKLAGANEQFF
TRBJ1-4 NA TRBV11-2 many 14 TGTGCCAGCAGCCACCAGCCCCAGGAAGAAAAACTGTTTTTT CASSHQPQEEKLFF
TRBJ1-2 NA TRBV6-2/TRBV6-3 many 14 TGTGCCAGCAGTCCGGCCCTCGGGCCCTATGGCTACACCTTC CASSPALGPYGYTF
TRBJ1-5 TRBD1 TRBV28 many 17 TGTGCCAGCAGTCCACCCCCGACAGGGACCGGGGACCAGCCCCAGCATTTT CASSPPPTGTGDQPQHF
TRBJ2-1 NA TRBV20-1 NA 15 TGCAGTGCTAGCGCCGGGACTTCCAAGGAGAATGAGCAGTTCTTC CSASAGTSKENEQFF
TRBJ2-3 NA TRBV20-1 many 13 TGCAGTGCTCCTCTAGCGCCCACAGATACGCAGTATTTT CSAPLAPTDTQYF
TRBJ2-7 TRBD1 TRBV7-3 many 14 TGTGCCAGCAGCCACTGGGACAGGGAGAACGAGCAGTACTTC CASSHWDRENEQYF
TRBJ2-4 NA TRBV28 many 15 TGTGCCAGCAGTCTGCCATTCGCTCAGGAAAGGCATCAGTACTTC CASSLPFAQERHQYF
TRBJ1-6 TRBD1 TRBV5-8 many 17 TGTGCCAGCAGCATCTCAGGGGACAGCTCCTATAATTCACCCCTCCACTTT CASSISGDSSYNSPLHF
TRBJ2-1 NA TRBV7-9 many 14 TGTGCCAGCAGCTCGACGGTGGGGGGAAACGAGCAGTTCTTC CASSSTVGGNEQFF
TRBJ2-3 NA TRBV9 NA 17 TGTGCCAGCAGCGTAGACCCGGGCTACGATACCACAGATACGCAGTATTTT CASSVDPGYDTTDTQYF
TRBJ2-3 TRBD2 TRBV10-3 NA 16 TGTGCCATCAGTGAGAGAGCGGGAGGGGTAGCGGATACGCAGTATTTT CAISERAGGVADTQYF
TRBJ2-2 NA TRBV5-6 many 11 TGTGCCAGCAGCTTAGAAGGGGAGCTGTTTTTT CASSLEGELFF
TRBJ2-1 TRBD2 TRBV28 many 12 TGTGCCAGCAAGCGGGGATACAATGAGCAGTTCTTC CASKRGYNEQFF
TRBJ2-5 TRBD2 TRBV29-1 NA 13 TGCAGCGTGAGGACTAGCGGGCAAGAGACCCAGTACTTC CSVRTSGQETQYF
TRBJ2-7 TRBD2 TRBV6-1 NA 13 TGTGCCACCTTAGCGGGAGGGTCCTACGAGCAGTACTTC CATLAGGSYEQYF
TRBJ2-1 NA TRBV24-1 NA 11 TGTGCCACCAGTGATTGGTCTGAGCAGTTCTTC CATSDWSEQFF
TRBJ2-7 NA TRBV7-2 few 14 TGTGCCAGCAGCTTATCCGCAGAGGACTACGAGCAGTACTTC CASSLSAEDYEQYF
TRBJ1-2 NA TRBV25-1 few 13 TGTGCCAGCATGGCGGGAACTAACTATGGCTACACCTTC CASMAGTNYGYTF
TRBJ2-7 NA TRBV18 NA 15 TGTGCCAGCTCACCACGGGACTCTGTCTCCTACGAGCAGTACTTC CASSPRDSVSYEQYF
TRBJ2-3 TRBD2 TRBV20-1 many 17 TGCAGTGCTAGAGCTGGGACCGCTAGCGGTAGCACAGATACGCAGTATTTT CSARAGTASGSTDTQYF
TRBJ1-2 NA TRBV13 NA 16 TGTGCCAGCAGCTTAGAGTTCGGGGTAGCGGGCTATGGCTACACCTTC CASSLEFGVAGYGYTF
TRBJ2-5 NA TRBV3-2 NA 19 TGTGCCAGCAGCCAAGATCAAGAACTAGCGGGAGTGCCGGGGGGGACCCAGTACTTC CASSQDQELAGVPGGTQYF
TRBJ2-7 NA TRBV19 NA 15 TGTGCCAGTAGTCCCCCCCGACCGCTTACCTACGAGCAGTACTTC CASSPPRPLTYEQYF